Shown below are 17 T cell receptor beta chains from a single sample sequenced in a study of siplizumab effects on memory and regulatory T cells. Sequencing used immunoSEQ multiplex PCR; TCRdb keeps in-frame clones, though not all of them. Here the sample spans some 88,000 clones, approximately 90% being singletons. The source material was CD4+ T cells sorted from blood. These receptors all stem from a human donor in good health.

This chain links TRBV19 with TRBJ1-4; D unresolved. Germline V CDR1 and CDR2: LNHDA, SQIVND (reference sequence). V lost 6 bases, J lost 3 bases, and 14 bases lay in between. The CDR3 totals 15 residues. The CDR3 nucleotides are TGTGCCAGTAGGGATTTGCGAGGAGCTAATGAAAAACTGTTTTTT. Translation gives CASRDLRGANEKLFF.

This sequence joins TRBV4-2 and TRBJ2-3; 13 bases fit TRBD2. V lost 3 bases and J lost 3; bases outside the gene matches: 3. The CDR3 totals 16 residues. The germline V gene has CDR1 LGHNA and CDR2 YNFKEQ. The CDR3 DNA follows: TGTGCCAGCAGCCACCGACTAGCGGGAGGAACAGATACGCAGTATTTT. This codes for CASSHRLAGGTDTQYF.

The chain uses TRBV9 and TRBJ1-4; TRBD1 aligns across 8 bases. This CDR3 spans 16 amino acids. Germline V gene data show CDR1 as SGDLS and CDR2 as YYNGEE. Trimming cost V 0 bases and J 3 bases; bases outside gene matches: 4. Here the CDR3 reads CASSVEQGVSNEKLFF. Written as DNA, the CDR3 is TGTGCCAGCAGCGTAGAACAGGGGGTATCTAATGAAAAACTGTTTTTT.

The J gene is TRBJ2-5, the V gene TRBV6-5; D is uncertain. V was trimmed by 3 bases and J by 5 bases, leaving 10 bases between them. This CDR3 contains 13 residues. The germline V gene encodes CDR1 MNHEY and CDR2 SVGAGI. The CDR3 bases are TGTGCCAGCAGTTATTCTTTAGGGGAGACCCAGTACTTC. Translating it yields CASSYSLGETQYF.

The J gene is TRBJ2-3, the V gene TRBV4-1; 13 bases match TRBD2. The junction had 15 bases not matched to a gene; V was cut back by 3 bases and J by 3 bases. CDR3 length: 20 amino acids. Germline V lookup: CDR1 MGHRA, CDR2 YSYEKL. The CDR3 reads CASSQTVLAGGPKGTDTQYF. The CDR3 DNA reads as TGCGCCAGCAGCCAGACCGTACTAGCGGGAGGGCCTAAAGGGACAGATACGCAGTATTTT.

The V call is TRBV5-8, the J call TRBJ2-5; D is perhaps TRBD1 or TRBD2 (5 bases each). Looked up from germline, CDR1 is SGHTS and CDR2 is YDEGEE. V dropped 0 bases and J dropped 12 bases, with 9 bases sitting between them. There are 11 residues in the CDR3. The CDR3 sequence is CASSLGGVKYF. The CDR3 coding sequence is TGTGCCAGCAGCTTGGGAGGGGTCAAGTACTTC.

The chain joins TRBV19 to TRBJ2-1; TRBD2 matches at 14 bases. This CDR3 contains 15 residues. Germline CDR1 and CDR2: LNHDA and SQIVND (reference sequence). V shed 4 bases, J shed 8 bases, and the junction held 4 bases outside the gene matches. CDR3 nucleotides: TGTGCCAGTAGTAAGACTAGCGGGAGGGCCCATGAGCAGTTCTTC. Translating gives CASSKTSGRAHEQFF.

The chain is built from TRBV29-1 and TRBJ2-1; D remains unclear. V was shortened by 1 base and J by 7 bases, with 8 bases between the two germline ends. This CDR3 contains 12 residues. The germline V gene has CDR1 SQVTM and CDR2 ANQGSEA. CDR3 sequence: CSVEGQINEQFF. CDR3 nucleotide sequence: TGCAGCGTTGAAGGCCAAATAAATGAGCAGTTCTTC.

Here the CDR3 DNA reads TGCGCCAGCAGGGGGACAGGACTATACGAGCAGTACTTC. This gives the protein CASRGTGLYEQYF. The chain employs TRBV5-1 and TRBJ2-7; 8 bases line up with TRBD1. V shed 5 bases and J 4 bases; nucleotides not matched to a gene: 5. Germline CDR1 reads SGHRS; CDR2 reads YFSETQ. CDR3 length: 13 residues.

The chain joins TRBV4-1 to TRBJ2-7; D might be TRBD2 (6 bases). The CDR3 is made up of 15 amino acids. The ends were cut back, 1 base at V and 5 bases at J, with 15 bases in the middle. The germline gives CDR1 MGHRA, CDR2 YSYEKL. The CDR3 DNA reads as TGCGCCAGCAGCCAAGTGGGCGGGACCCGCAACGAGCAGTACTTC. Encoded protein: CASSQVGGTRNEQYF.

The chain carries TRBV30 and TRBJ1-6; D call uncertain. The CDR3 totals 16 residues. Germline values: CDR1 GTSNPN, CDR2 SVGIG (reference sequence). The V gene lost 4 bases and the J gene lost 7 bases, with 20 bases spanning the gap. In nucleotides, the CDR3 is TGTGCCTGGACTCGAGGTGGGGTGGGCGTGAATTCACCCCTCCACTTT. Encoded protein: CAWTRGGVGVNSPLHF.

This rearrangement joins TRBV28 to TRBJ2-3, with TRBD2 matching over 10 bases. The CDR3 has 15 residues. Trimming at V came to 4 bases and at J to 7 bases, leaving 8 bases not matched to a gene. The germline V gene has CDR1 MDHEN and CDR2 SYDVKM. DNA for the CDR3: TGTGCCAGCAGTTCTGAGCGGGAGGGGACGAATACGCAGTATTTT. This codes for CASSSEREGTNTQYF.

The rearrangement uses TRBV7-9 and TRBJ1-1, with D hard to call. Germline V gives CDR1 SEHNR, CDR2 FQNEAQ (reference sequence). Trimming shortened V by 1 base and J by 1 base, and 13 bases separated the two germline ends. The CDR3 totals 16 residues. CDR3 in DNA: TGTGCCAGCAGCTTAGGGGCCATGCTAACGAACACTGAAGCTTTCTTT. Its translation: CASSLGAMLTNTEAFF.

The chain's CDR3 is CASSRGDGTGGQETQYF. The CDR3 DNA reads TGCGCCAGCAGCCGTGGAGACGGGACAGGGGGCCAAGAGACCCAGTACTTC. The chain links TRBV5-1 to TRBJ2-5, with 11 bases identical to TRBD1. V was clipped by 4 bases and J by 1 base; unmatched bases: 9. CDR1 and CDR2 from the germline V gene are SGHRS and YFSETQ. The CDR3 runs to 17 residues.

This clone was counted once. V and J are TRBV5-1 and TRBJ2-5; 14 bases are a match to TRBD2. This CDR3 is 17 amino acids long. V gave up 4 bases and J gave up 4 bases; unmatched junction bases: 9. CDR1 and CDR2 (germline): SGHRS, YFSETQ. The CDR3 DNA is TGCGCCAGCAGCAAAGGGACTAGCGGGAGCGGGGGAGAGACCCAGTACTTC. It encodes CASSKGTSGSGGETQYF.

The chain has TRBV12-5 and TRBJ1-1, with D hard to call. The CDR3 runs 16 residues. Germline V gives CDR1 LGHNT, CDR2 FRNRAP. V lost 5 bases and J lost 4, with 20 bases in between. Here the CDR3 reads CASGNPLAKEGTEAFF. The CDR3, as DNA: TGTGCTAGTGGTAACCCCCTCGCGAAGGAAGGCACTGAAGCTTTCTTT.

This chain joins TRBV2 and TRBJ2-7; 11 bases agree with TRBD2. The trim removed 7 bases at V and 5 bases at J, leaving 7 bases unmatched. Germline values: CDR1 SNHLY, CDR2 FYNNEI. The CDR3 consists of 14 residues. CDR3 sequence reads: CASKGTSGGHEQYF. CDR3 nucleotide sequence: TGTGCCAGCAAAGGGACTAGCGGTGGCCACGAGCAGTACTTC.